The 24 T cell receptor beta chains given below trace back to one sample, sequenced in a study of CD8+CD57+ T cells in acquired aplastic anemia. Flow cytometry had shown expanded CD8+CD57+ cells in the patients chosen for sequencing. TCR beta VDJ combinations and CDR3 sequences were profiled from genomic DNA. From the reads, TCRdb called clonotypes with MiXCR, one entry per CDR3 protein. The table records a few hundred thousand distinct CDR3 sequences, 45% to 65% of them present only once. Specimen: sorted CD4+, CD8+, or CD8+CD57+ T cells (not recorded which) from PBMCs. Receptors were obtained from a human donor with aplastic anemia.

This sequence joins TRBV7-4 and TRBJ2-7; 9 bases map to TRBD1. The CDR3 runs to 15 residues. The ends lost 3 bases at V and 3 bases at J; junction bases unmatched: 6. Germline V CDR1 and CDR2: SGHVT, SQSDAQ. CDR3 bases: TGTGCCAGCAGCTTGACTGGGACAGGGTACTACGAGCAGTACTTC. This codes for CASSLTGTGYYEQYF.

This clonotype was recorded many times. The genes are TRBV20-1 and TRBJ1-5; 7 bases match TRBD1. The germline V gene has CDR1 DFQATT and CDR2 SNEGSKA (reference sequence). J lost 0 bases, V lost 1 base, and 12 bases had no gene match. The CDR3 spans 18 residues. CDR3 nucleotide sequence: TGCAGTGCTAGAGTCGCGGGAGGGGGCGGGGGTAGCAATCAGCCCCAGCATTTT. This encodes CSARVAGGGGGSNQPQHF.

The rearrangement links TRBV29-1 to TRBJ2-1; possibly TRBD2 for D (5 bases). The CDR3 is made up of 14 amino acids. Germline CDR1 and CDR2: SQVTM and ANQGSEA. V was clipped by 3 bases and J by 2 bases, with 11 bases between them. CDR3 amino acids: CSVEEATTYNEQFF. CDR3 coding DNA: TGCAGCGTTGAGGAGGCGACAACCTACAATGAGCAGTTCTTC.

This clonotype occurred many times. The chain joins TRBV3-1 to TRBJ1-6; D is undetermined. The germline V gene has CDR1 LGHDT and CDR2 YNNKEL (reference sequence). V was cut by 2 bases and J by 6 bases, with 2 bases left in between. This CDR3 contains 12 residues. This chain's CDR3 is CASSQSNSPLHF. As DNA, the CDR3 is TGTGCCAGCAGCCAATCTAATTCACCCCTCCACTTT.

The chain couples TRBV20-1 to TRBJ2-7, with D possibly TRBD2 on 6 matching bases. The CDR3 contains 13 residues. Trimming removed 6 bases at V and 5 bases at J, with 17 bases between. CDR1 and CDR2 (germline): DFQATT, SNEGSKA (reference sequence). The CDR3 DNA sequence: TGCAGTGCAAAGGAAGGGGAGGACCACGAGCAGTACTTC. Translated, it gives CSAKEGEDHEQYF.

There are many counts of this clonotype. The chain recombines TRBV12-3 or TRBV12-4 with TRBJ1-2, with 8 bases that match TRBD1. This CDR3 spans 16 amino acids. V was pared by 3 bases and J by 0 bases, with 6 bases of the junction left unmatched. In DNA form, the CDR3 reads TGTGCCAGCAGTTTTTTAGGACAGGGAGCTAACTATGGCTACACCTTC. Its protein product is CASSFLGQGANYGYTF.

This clonotype came up many times. The chain carries TRBV20-1 and TRBJ1-5; D unresolved. Germline V lookup: CDR1 DFQATT, CDR2 SNEGSKA (reference sequence). V was pared by 0 bases and J by 0 bases, with 15 bases between. This CDR3 spans 17 amino acids. CDR3 sequence: CSARDYLGPLSNQPQHF. In DNA, the CDR3 is TGCAGTGCTAGAGATTATTTGGGTCCTCTTAGCAATCAGCCCCAGCATTTT.

Ten or more counts support this clonotype. The chain carries TRBV5-1 and TRBJ1-4; perhaps TRBD1 as D (5 bases). V was shortened by 1 base and J by 8 bases, with 15 bases between the two germline ends. Per the germline V gene, CDR1 is SGHRS and CDR2 is YFSETQ. The CDR3 contains 15 residues. CDR3 nucleotide sequence: TGCGCCAGCAGCTTGAAAGCGGGGGGTGGCGAAAAACTGTTTTTT. Its protein is CASSLKAGGGEKLFF.

V and J are TRBV24-1 and TRBJ1-3; TRBD1 might be the D (6 bases). CDR3 length equals 16 residues. The V and J ends lost 2 bases and 0 bases respectively, with 10 bases between them. Germline assignment: CDR1 KGHDR and CDR2 SFDVKD. The CDR3 region is CATSDSGTLSGNTIYF. CDR3 in DNA: TGTGCCACCAGTGATTCTGGGACACTCTCTGGAAACACCATATATTTT.

The chain joins TRBV7-3 to TRBJ2-1, with 8 nucleotides matching TRBD1. CDR3 size: 14 residues. Looked up from germline, CDR1 is SGHTA and CDR2 is FQGTGA. With 5 bases clipped from V and 4 bases from J, the junction kept 4 bases outside the gene matches. The DNA of the CDR3 is TGTGCCAGCAGCCGTCGACAGGGGTACAATGAGCAGTTCTTC. Translation: CASSRRQGYNEQFF.

The chain recombines TRBV29-1 with TRBJ2-7, with D possibly TRBD1 on 5 matching bases. V was cut by 7 bases and J by 4 bases, with 11 bases left in between. The CDR3 is made up of 11 amino acids. CDR1 and CDR2 (germline): SQVTM, ANQGSEA. CDR3 residues: CSAAKGYEQYF. The CDR3 DNA sequence: TGCAGCGCCGCTAAGGGGTACGAGCAGTACTTC.

This clonotype was detected ten times or more. The chain combines TRBV19 with TRBJ2-3; D unclear. Trimming cost V 6 bases and J 0 bases, with 10 bases left between them. CDR3 length equals 14 residues. Germline-derived CDR1 and CDR2 are LNHDA and SQIVND (reference sequence). CDR3: CASRSRVSTDTQYF. CDR3 coding DNA: TGTGCCAGTAGGAGTAGGGTTAGCACAGATACGCAGTATTTT.

The rearrangement links TRBV20-1 to TRBJ2-5; D not resolved. Germline lookup yields CDR1 DFQATT and CDR2 SNEGSKA (reference sequence). The V end was cut by 6 bases, the J end by 5 bases, with 13 bases between. The CDR3 totals 12 residues. The CDR3 spells CSAQSPGETQYF. The CDR3 coding sequence is TGCAGTGCCCAAAGCCCCGGTGAGACCCAGTACTTC.

Regarding this clonotype: The junction differs from germline at one of its ends, possibly a read error. V is TRBV7-9 and J is TRBJ1-6; D perhaps matches TRBD1 (5 bases). CDR3 length: 15 residues. The germline gives CDR1 SEHNR, CDR2 FQNEAQ (reference sequence). The DNA of the CDR3 is TGCGCCAGCAGCTTAGGGGTCAGCCTCAATTCACCCCTCCACTTT. Its translation is CASSLGVSLNSPLHF.

This rearrangement joins TRBV4-2 to TRBJ1-2, with D possibly TRBD1 on 5 matching bases. The CDR3 spans 16 residues. Trimming took off 2 bases at V and 11 bases at J, with 24 bases between the two ends. Germline V gene lookup returns CDR1 LGHNA and CDR2 YNFKEQ. CDR3 sequence reads: CASSQLDPWITGGYTF. The CDR3 nucleotides are TGTGCCAGCAGCCAATTGGACCCGTGGATAACGGGGGGTTACACCTTC.

This clonotype was found a few times. The V call is TRBV10-3, the J call TRBJ2-3; D gene uncertain. Germline CDR1 is ENHRY and CDR2 is SYGVKD. V lost 0 bases and J lost 3, with 1 base in between. The CDR3 runs 12 residues. CDR3 residues: CAISESTDTQYF. CDR3 DNA: TGTGCCATCAGTGAGTCGACAGATACGCAGTATTTT.

The gene calls are TRBV25-1 and TRBJ1-2, with D possibly being TRBD1 (6 bases). In germline, CDR1 is MGHDK, CDR2 SYGVNS. With 6 bases removed from V and 10 bases from J, the gap between germline ends came to 18 bases. The CDR3 contains 13 residues. The CDR3 protein is CASSLTGTDAYTF. CDR3 bases: TGTGCCAGCAGCCTCACAGGGACCGACGCCTACACCTTC.

V gene TRBV7-8 combines with J gene TRBJ2-1; 7 nucleotides agree with TRBD2. Germline values: CDR1 SGHVS, CDR2 FQNEAQ. V lost 5 bases and J lost 9; bases outside the gene matches: 7. CDR3 length: 13 amino acids. The CDR3 spells CASSPGTTSEQFF. The CDR3 nucleotides are TGTGCCAGCAGCCCCGGGACTACTTCTGAGCAGTTCTTC.

In its sample, this clonotype was seen once. The V gene is TRBV19, the J gene TRBJ1-2, with D possibly matching TRBD1 (6 bases). Trimming cost V 6 bases and J 7 bases, with 24 bases left between them. CDR1 is LNHDA, CDR2 SQIVND, per germline (reference sequence). This CDR3 has 16 amino acids. In DNA form, the CDR3 reads TGTGCCAGTAGCTATGGAGGGGTGGACAGCCATCTTGGCTACACCTTC. It encodes CASSYGGVDSHLGYTF.

The chain couples TRBV20-1 to TRBJ1-2; no definite D call. The CDR3 totals 12 residues. V lost 1 base and J 4 bases, leaving 7 bases between the germline ends. The germline V gene has CDR1 DFQATT and CDR2 SNEGSKA (reference sequence). The CDR3 loop is CSARGGLYGYTF. The CDR3 DNA sequence: TGCAGTGCTAGAGGAGGTCTCTATGGCTACACCTTC.

A note on this clonotype: Mismatch with germline at one junction end may stem from a read error. CDR3 sequence (DNA): TGTGCCTGCAGCGTAGCTCAGACAGGGGACGAGACCCAGTACTTC. Translating gives CACSVAQTGDETQYF. This sequence joins TRBV9 and TRBJ2-5, with 8 nucleotides matching TRBD1. The CDR3 has 15 amino acids. Germline CDR1 SGDLS, CDR2 YYNGEE.

This chain connects TRBV10-2 to TRBJ2-1; D gene unclear. Germline V gene data show CDR1 as WSHSY and CDR2 as SAAADI. The V gene lost 7 bases and the J gene lost 0 bases, with 13 bases spanning the gap. The CDR3 loop spans 15 amino acids. The CDR3 loop is CASNMAASSYNEQFF. In nucleotides, the CDR3 is TGCGCCAGCAATATGGCAGCGAGCTCCTACAATGAGCAGTTCTTC.

In its sample, this clonotype was seen many times. This chain connects TRBV6-5 to TRBJ2-7, with 11 positions matching TRBD2. Germline V gene lookup returns CDR1 MNHEY and CDR2 SVGAGI. J gave up 3 bases and V 2 bases, and 9 bases lay outside the gene matches. This CDR3 has 17 residues. CDR3 in amino acids: CASSYEGLLAGGYEQYF. Written as DNA, the CDR3 is TGTGCCAGCAGTTACGAGGGGCTCCTAGCGGGGGGCTACGAGCAGTACTTC.

This clonotype was counted ten times or more. The V gene is TRBV3-1, the J gene TRBJ2-5; D is possibly TRBD2 (6 bases). Trimming shortened V by 1 base and J by 5 bases, and 14 bases separated the two germline ends. CDR1 is LGHDT, CDR2 YNNKEL, per germline (reference sequence). The CDR3 length is 15 residues. The DNA of the CDR3 is TGTGCCAGCAGCCAAGGAGGGGCTGGGGGGGAGACCCAGTACTTC. It translates to CASSQGGAGGETQYF.